A single T cell receptor (beta chain) is shown here with its context. Germline is not matched at one junction end, which may reflect a read error. The data were obtained in a study of ipilimumab plus nivolumab after autologous stem cell transplantation. Sequencing was performed with immunoSEQ multiplex PCR; in TCRdb, only in-frame clones are kept and a portion is missing. The sample lists 8,500 to 11,000 clones; nearly 80% were seen once. The CDR3 loop spans 12 amino acids. Germline V gives CDR1 MNHNS, CDR2 SASEGT. The rearrangement uses TRBV6-1 and TRBJ2-7; tentatively, D is TRBD1 (5 bases). Specimen: PBMCs, collected in a trial of ipilimumab plus nivolumab as post-transplant consolidation. This TCR was recovered from a male donor with diffuse large B-cell lymphoma. The CDR3 DNA is TGTGCCAGCAGTCTGGGGCAGATAGAAGTCAACTTC. Residues: CASSLGQIEVNF.